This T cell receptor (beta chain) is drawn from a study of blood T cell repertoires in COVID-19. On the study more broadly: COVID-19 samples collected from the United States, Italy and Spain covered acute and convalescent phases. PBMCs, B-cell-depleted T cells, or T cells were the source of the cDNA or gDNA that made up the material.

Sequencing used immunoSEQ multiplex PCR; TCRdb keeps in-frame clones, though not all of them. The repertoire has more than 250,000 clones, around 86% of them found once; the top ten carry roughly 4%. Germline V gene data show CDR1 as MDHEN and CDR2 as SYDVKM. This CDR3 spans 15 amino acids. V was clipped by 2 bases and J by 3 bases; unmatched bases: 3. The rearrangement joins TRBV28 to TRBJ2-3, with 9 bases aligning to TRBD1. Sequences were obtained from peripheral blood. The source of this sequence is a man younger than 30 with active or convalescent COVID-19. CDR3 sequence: CASSLTGQGTDTQYF. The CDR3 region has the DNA TGTGCCAGCAGTTTAACGGGACAGGGAACAGATACGCAGTATTTT.